A single sample is the source of the 31 T cell receptor beta chains below, sequenced in a study of T cell responses to AZD1222 COVID-19 vaccine. Assay used: immunoSEQ multiplex PCR; TCRdb lists only in-frame clones, some missing. The repertoire consists of 100,000 to 150,000 clones, with over 75% occurring once and the leading ten covering 4.5% to 6%. Sequenced material: peripheral blood, taken on day 0 of AZD1222 vaccination. The receptor set was obtained from an adult in good health.

The genes are TRBV7-2 and TRBJ1-3; D remains ambiguous. Trimming removed 5 bases at V and 4 bases at J, with 21 bases between. The CDR3 has 17 amino acids. Germline V lookup: CDR1 SGHTA, CDR2 FQGNSA. CDR3 DNA sequence: TGTGCCAGCAGCCTCGAACCGACGGTAAAGGGAGGAAACACCATATATTTT. Its translation is CASSLEPTVKGGNTIYF.

The chain links TRBV6-5 to TRBJ2-7; TRBD1 aligns across 8 bases. The CDR3 covers 12 residues. Trimming took 6 bases from V and 6 from J; bases not matched to a gene: 4. The germline gives CDR1 MNHEY, CDR2 SVGAGI. The CDR3 coding sequence is TGTGCCAGCAGGCGTACAGGGGGCGAGCAGTACTTC. It yields the protein CASRRTGGEQYF.

The chain employs TRBV9 and TRBJ1-1; 9 nucleotides align to TRBD1. The germline V gene has CDR1 SGDLS and CDR2 YYNGEE. This CDR3 region has 14 residues. The V and J ends lost 3 bases and 5 bases, in that order; junction bases with no gene match: 5. In DNA, the CDR3 is TGTGCCAGCAGCGCGACAGGGGGAAGGACTGAAGCTTTCTTT. It yields the protein CASSATGGRTEAFF.

V usage is TRBV5-6 and J usage is TRBJ1-4, with D hard to call. V was clipped by 4 bases and J by 6 bases, with 10 bases between them. Germline V gene lookup returns CDR1 SGHDT and CDR2 YYEEEE. The CDR3 has 13 residues. CDR3 bases: TGTGCCAGCAGCCGCGTGGCGGATGAAAAACTGTTTTTT. Translated: CASSRVADEKLFF.

V is TRBV29-1 and J is TRBJ2-5, with a tentative D call TRBD1 (6 bases). Germline CDR1 reads SQVTM; CDR2 reads ANQGSEA. There are 13 residues in the CDR3. V was cut by 0 bases and J by 3 bases, with 8 bases left in between. CDR3 sequence reads: CSVEEGGKETQYF. The CDR3 DNA reads as TGCAGCGTTGAAGAAGGGGGAAAAGAGACCCAGTACTTC. The variable domain in full, completed from reference TRBV29-1 and TRBJ2-5, reads SAVISQKPSRDICQRGTSLTIQCQVDSQVTMMFWYRQQPGQSLTLIATANQGSEATYESGFVIDKFPISRPNLTFSTLTVSNMSPEDSSIYLCSVEEGGKETQYFGPGTRLLVL.

This rearrangement joins TRBV7-2 to TRBJ1-2; 10 bases agree with TRBD1. This CDR3 has 13 amino acids. Germline V gene lookup returns CDR1 SGHTA and CDR2 FQGNSA. V trimming: 5 bases; J trimming: 8 bases; junction bases outside the gene matches: 5. Here the CDR3 reads CASSRDRGDGYTF. CDR3 in DNA: TGTGCCAGCAGCCGGGACAGGGGCGACGGCTACACCTTC.

The chain has TRBV24-1 and TRBJ2-5; maybe TRBD2 (6 bases). From germline, CDR1 is KGHDR and CDR2 SFDVKD. The V gene lost 2 bases and the J gene lost 5 bases, with 14 bases spanning the gap. The CDR3 loop spans 15 amino acids. CDR3 protein: CATSDSPGLAETQYF. DNA of the CDR3: TGTGCCACCAGTGATTCCCCCGGCCTAGCGGAGACCCAGTACTTC.

The chain recombines TRBV7-2 with TRBJ1-2; D unresolved. The CDR3 is 14 residues long. The germline gives CDR1 SGHTA, CDR2 FQGNSA. V gave up 1 base and J gave up 8 bases, with 14 bases separating them. CDR3 bases: TGTGCCAGCAGCTTAGAGGGCGTTCTTGGCGGCTACACCTTC. As protein: CASSLEGVLGGYTF.

V gene TRBV6-5 combines with J gene TRBJ1-4; D is ambiguous. V dropped 6 bases and J dropped 4 bases, with 12 bases sitting between them. CDR1 and CDR2 (germline): MNHEY, SVGAGI. This CDR3 spans 14 amino acids. The CDR3 DNA reads as TGTGCCAGCAGGACGCGGCGAATTAATGAAAAACTGTTTTTT. This sequence encodes CASRTRRINEKLFF.

CDR3 coding DNA: TGTGCCAGCAGCCCCCTAGGTGGGGGAGATACGCAGTATTTT. It translates to CASSPLGGGDTQYF. This chain links TRBV7-3 with TRBJ2-3; D possibly matches TRBD1 or TRBD2 (5 bases each). CDR1 is SGHTA, CDR2 FQGTGA, per germline. The length of the CDR3 is 14 residues. The ends were cut back, 5 bases at V and 5 bases at J, with 14 bases in the middle.

The V and J genes are TRBV6-2 or TRBV6-3 and TRBJ1-2; D remains unclear. The CDR3 has 15 amino acids. Looked up from germline, CDR1 is MNHEY and CDR2 is SVGEGT. V lost 0 bases, J lost 5 bases, and 13 bases lay in between. The CDR3 sequence: CASSYSTKPTYGYTF. The DNA for the CDR3 is TGTGCCAGCAGTTACTCGACGAAGCCGACTTATGGCTACACCTTC.

The chain has TRBV14 and TRBJ1-2; D ambiguous. Per the germline V gene, CDR1 is SGHDN and CDR2 is FVKESK. Deletions cut 1 base from V and 2 bases from J, with 5 bases between. The CDR3 runs 13 residues. In DNA form, the CDR3 reads TGTGCCAGCAGCCAAGTAGCCAACTATGGCTACACCTTC. Its translation: CASSQVANYGYTF.

V usage is TRBV21-1 and J usage is TRBJ1-2; TRBD1 was called by the table and not checked on the DNA. TRBV21-1 is a listed pseudogene. The length of the CDR3 is 12 residues. In DNA form, the CDR3 reads TGTGCCAGCAGCTCCCAGGTGTGTGGCTACACCTTC. Its protein product is CASSSQVCGYTF.

The V call is TRBV21-1, the J call TRBJ1-1. TRBV21-1 is designated a pseudogene. The CDR3 covers 12 residues. CDR3 sequence: CASSIEDTEAFF. In DNA form, the CDR3 reads TGTGCCAGCAGCATTGAGGACACTGAAGCTTTCTTT.

The V gene is TRBV28, the J gene TRBJ1-1; D ambiguous. Per germline, CDR1 MDHEN and CDR2 SYDVKM. V gave up 5 bases and J gave up 5 bases, with 12 bases separating them. The CDR3 sequence is 13 residues long. For the CDR3, the DNA is TGTGCCAGCAGTCTCCCCTCCCGGACTGAAGCTTTCTTT. Its translation is CASSLPSRTEAFF.

This clone was counted a single time. The gene calls are TRBV5-1 and TRBJ2-1, with 8 bases matching TRBD1. The junction had 4 bases not matched to a gene; V was cut back by 0 bases and J by 8 bases. Per germline, CDR1 SGHRS and CDR2 YFSETQ. CDR3 length: 14 amino acids. The CDR3 nucleotides are TGCGCCAGCAGCTTGGCTCAGGGGGCAGATGAGCAGTTCTTC. This encodes CASSLAQGADEQFF.

The rearrangement links TRBV18 to TRBJ2-3, with 11 bases matching TRBD2. The CDR3 totals 15 residues. Germline assignment: CDR1 KGHSH and CDR2 LQKENI. Trimming took 6 bases from V and 0 from J; bases not matched to a gene: 2. CDR3 sequence (DNA): TGTGCCAGCTCCCGACTAGCGGGGAGCACAGATACGCAGTATTTT. It specifies CASSRLAGSTDTQYF.

The V call is TRBV5-1, the J call TRBJ2-3; D unclear. Trimming removed 5 bases at V and 0 bases at J, with 10 bases between. This CDR3 has 14 residues. CDR1 and CDR2 from the germline V gene are SGHRS and YFSETQ. CDR3 residues: CASSSSPSTDTQYF. The CDR3 bases are TGCGCCAGCAGTTCGAGCCCTAGCACAGATACGCAGTATTTT.

This clone was detected only once. The CDR3 sequence is CASSVGDSPNQPQHF. CDR3 coding DNA: TGTGCCAGCAGCGTAGGGGACAGCCCCAATCAGCCCCAGCATTTT. The chain combines TRBV9 with TRBJ1-5; 7 bases fit TRBD1. V shed 0 bases and J 3 bases; nucleotides not matched to a gene: 3. The CDR3 spans 15 residues. CDR1 is SGDLS and CDR2 is YYNGEE in the germline V gene.

In its sample, this clone was seen once. This chain's CDR3 is CASSFGIGRDSPLHF. For the CDR3, the DNA is TGTGCCAGCAGTTTTGGAATTGGGAGGGATTCACCCCTCCACTTT. The gene calls are TRBV27 and TRBJ1-6; D is uncertain. The ends were cut back, 3 bases at V and 8 bases at J, with 14 bases in the middle. Germline assignment: CDR1 MNHEY and CDR2 SMNVEV (reference sequence). The CDR3 runs to 15 residues.

The V call is TRBV2, the J call TRBJ1-6, with D possibly being TRBD1 (5 bases). This CDR3 spans 16 amino acids. Germline CDR1 SNHLY, CDR2 FYNNEI. Trimming cost V 4 bases and J 0 bases, with 10 bases left between them. As DNA, the CDR3 is TGTGCCAGCAGTGTGGGGGGGTACTCCTATAATTCACCCCTCCACTTT. Its protein is CASSVGGYSYNSPLHF.

The chain is built from TRBV29-1 and TRBJ2-5; perhaps TRBD2 as D (5 bases). V dropped 7 bases and J dropped 1 base, with 19 bases sitting between them. This CDR3 is built from 15 residues. Germline values: CDR1 SQVTM, CDR2 ANQGSEA. The CDR3 protein is CSAAGAGNGQETQYF. The CDR3 DNA follows: TGCAGCGCCGCCGGCGCGGGTAACGGCCAAGAGACCCAGTACTTC. The entire variable domain, with the rest obtained from reference TRBV29-1 and TRBJ2-5, is as follows: SAVISQKPSRDICQRGTSLTIQCQVDSQVTMMFWYRQQPGQSLTLIATANQGSEATYESGFVIDKFPISRPNLTFSTLTVSNMSPEDSSIYLCSAAGAGNGQETQYFGPGTRLLVL.

The chain carries TRBV19 and TRBJ1-1, with a weak D call TRBD1 (6 bases). CDR1 and CDR2 (germline): LNHDA, SQIVND (reference sequence). Trimming left V 3 bases short and J 0 bases short, with 17 bases between. There are 17 residues in the CDR3. CDR3 nucleotide sequence: TGTGCCAGTAGTATGCCCAGGGGAACCCTCATGAACACTGAAGCTTTCTTT. It encodes CASSMPRGTLMNTEAFF.

The chain is built from TRBV14 and TRBJ1-2; D may be TRBD1 (6 bases). Germline-derived CDR1 and CDR2 are SGHDN and FVKESK. With 4 bases removed from V and 0 bases from J, the gap between germline ends came to 15 bases. This CDR3 is built from 16 residues. CDR3 DNA: TGTGCCAGCAGCCCAAGAAGGGGGTCTGCTAACTATGGCTACACCTTC. Translating it yields CASSPRRGSANYGYTF.

This clone has more than one count but fewer than ten. The V call is TRBV6-5, the J call TRBJ2-1, with 8 bases identical to TRBD2. Germline V gene sequence: CDR1 MNHEY, CDR2 SVGAGI. The CDR3 has 16 amino acids. Trimming took 4 bases from V and 3 from J; bases not matched to a gene: 8. CDR3 in amino acids: CASSFRPGTSYNEQFF. CDR3 in DNA: TGTGCCAGCAGTTTCCGCCCCGGGACTAGCTACAATGAGCAGTTCTTC.

The genes are TRBV2 and TRBJ2-7; 8 bases align to TRBD2. The germline V gene has CDR1 SNHLY and CDR2 FYNNEI. This CDR3 is 12 amino acids long. Trimming at V came to 5 bases and at J to 6 bases, leaving 3 bases not matched to a gene. In DNA, the CDR3 is TGTGCCAGCAGTTACGGGGGGGTCGAGCAGTACTTC. Protein: CASSYGGVEQYF.

The J gene is TRBJ1-4, the V gene TRBV30, with TRBD1 identical over 7 bases. V shed 5 bases and J 8 bases; nucleotides not matched to a gene: 8. Germline CDR1 GTSNPN, CDR2 SVGIG (reference sequence). This CDR3 is built from 13 residues. The CDR3 reads CAWAGQEEEKLFF. CDR3 nucleotides: TGTGCCTGGGCTGGACAGGAGGAGGAAAAACTGTTTTTT.

A single count supports this clone. The chain carries TRBV10-3 and TRBJ2-1; no clear D. Trimming cost V 5 bases and J 5 bases, with 10 bases left between them. The germline V gene has CDR1 ENHRY and CDR2 SYGVKD. The CDR3 has 13 residues. The CDR3 here is CAISLGQHNEQFF. The CDR3 coding sequence is TGTGCCATCAGTTTAGGGCAGCACAATGAGCAGTTCTTC.

J is TRBJ2-5 and V is TRBV7-9; 12 bases line up with TRBD2. The CDR3 consists of 15 residues. V shed 3 bases, J shed 5 bases, and the junction held 4 bases outside the gene matches. Germline V gene data show CDR1 as SEHNR and CDR2 as FQNEAQ (reference sequence). The CDR3 DNA is TGTGCCAGCAGCTTGACTAGCGGGAGAGGGGAGACCCAGTACTTC. Its protein is CASSLTSGRGETQYF.

The chain recombines TRBV2 with TRBJ2-1, with 12 bases aligning to TRBD2. The CDR3 extends over 15 amino acids. Per germline, CDR1 SNHLY and CDR2 FYNNEI. Trimming took 8 bases from V and 2 from J; bases not matched to a gene: 4. The CDR3 nucleotides read TGTGCCAGCGGACTAGCGGGAAGCACCTACAATGAGCAGTTCTTC. Its translation is CASGLAGSTYNEQFF.

The chain combines TRBV10-3 with TRBJ1-5, with D tentatively TRBD1 (6 bases). Germline V gene data show CDR1 as ENHRY and CDR2 as SYGVKD. Trimming pared 7 bases from V and 6 bases from J, leaving 13 bases between. This CDR3 spans 13 amino acids. The CDR3 nucleotides read TGTGCCATCACGGACAGCTACAGTCAGCCCCAGCATTTT. Translation: CAITDSYSQPQHF.